The next 9 T cell receptor beta chains were all read from a single sample in a study of long-term antiretroviral therapy in people with HIV (dated by TCRdb to the early 2020s). Sequencing of the TRB variable region was done with the immunoSEQ hsTCRB v3.0 assay at survey level resolution. TCRdb limited this immuneACCESS table to in-frame rearrangements with V and J called. A share of clones is missing; checked studies link under half to unresolved V genes, and the rest is unexplained. The sample table records tens of thousands of clones; roughly 80% of these occur just once. Around 10% of the sample goes to the ten largest clones. Sequencing was performed on unsorted PBMCs, taken 1.1 years before starting antiretroviral therapy. Receptor source: a woman aged 40 to 55 with HIV.

The chain employs TRBV5-1 and TRBJ2-1; TRBD1 agrees at 7 bases. CDR1 is SGHRS and CDR2 is YFSETQ in the germline V gene. CDR3 length equals 17 residues. V shed 2 bases and J 0 bases; nucleotides not matched to a gene: 8. The CDR3 DNA follows: TGCGCCAGCAGCTTTACCGGGACAGCGAACTCCTACAATGAGCAGTTCTTC. Protein product: CASSFTGTANSYNEQFF.

The gene calls are TRBV11-2 and TRBJ2-5; 8 bases are shared with TRBD1. Germline loops: CDR1 SGHAT, CDR2 FQNNGV. The CDR3 is made up of 16 amino acids. Trimming at V came to 6 bases and at J to 5 bases, leaving 14 bases not matched to a gene. The CDR3 DNA reads as TGTGCCAGCAGTCCACTCAGGGGGCGCCTATTGGAGACCCAGTACTTC. It codes for CASSPLRGRLLETQYF.

The chain employs TRBV7-2 and TRBJ1-2, with TRBD1 matching 7 bases. With V trimmed by 2 bases and J by 8 bases, 14 bases remained unmatched. This CDR3 spans 16 amino acids. Germline assignment: CDR1 SGHTA and CDR2 FQGNSA. The DNA for the CDR3 is TGTGCCAGCAGCTTAAGGAGAGTGAGGGGGCGTGGGGGCTACACCTTC. As protein: CASSLRRVRGRGGYTF.

The chain's CDR3 is CASSFAGNYGYTF. Here the CDR3 DNA reads TGTGCCAGCAGCTTTGCAGGGAACTATGGCTACACCTTC. The chain uses TRBV7-2 and TRBJ1-2; weak D call: TRBD1 (5 bases). Germline V gene sequence: CDR1 SGHTA, CDR2 FQGNSA. This CDR3 region has 13 residues. V gave up 3 bases and J gave up 2 bases, with 7 bases separating them.

The chain carries TRBV20-1 and TRBJ2-5, with D perhaps matching TRBD2 (5 bases). The V end lost 5 bases, the J end lost 4 bases, and 5 bases lay between the germline ends. This CDR3 has 10 residues. Germline lookup yields CDR1 DFQATT and CDR2 SNEGSKA (reference sequence). CDR3 residues: CSAGRETQYF. CDR3 sequence (DNA): TGCAGTGCTGGGAGAGAGACCCAGTACTTC.

The chain carries TRBV7-9 and TRBJ1-5, with no clear D. CDR1 is SEHNR, CDR2 FQNEAQ, per germline (reference sequence). The length of the CDR3 is 13 residues. Trimming removed 5 bases at V and 6 bases at J, with 11 bases between. The DNA of the CDR3 is TGTGCCAGCAGCGGTACCCTGGGTCAGCCCCAGCATTTT. Translated, it gives CASSGTLGQPQHF.

J is TRBJ2-1 and V is TRBV7-2; D remains unclear. V shed 5 bases and J shed 8 bases, with 13 bases lying between them. Germline loops: CDR1 SGHTA, CDR2 FQGNSA. CDR3 size: 13 residues. CDR3 amino acids: CASSLSLLDEQFF. CDR3 coding DNA: TGTGCCAGCAGCCTATCACTTCTAGATGAGCAGTTCTTC.

The chain has TRBV6-1 and TRBJ1-1; D not certain. The length of the CDR3 is 12 residues. The germline V gene has CDR1 MNHNS and CDR2 SASEGT. V was clipped by 2 bases and J by 11 bases, with 12 bases between them. CDR3 DNA: TGTGCCAGCAGTGAATATAAGGGTGAGGCTTTCTTT. Encoded protein: CASSEYKGEAFF.

The gene calls are TRBV13 and TRBJ2-6, with TRBD2 identical over 11 bases. The CDR3 runs 19 residues. Germline V CDR1 and CDR2: PRHDT, FYEKMQ (reference sequence). V shed 3 bases, J shed 2 bases, and the junction held 9 bases outside the gene matches. CDR3 in amino acids: CASSFSRFSGGAGANVLTF. DNA for the CDR3: TGTGCCAGCAGCTTTTCCCGGTTTAGCGGGGGGGCTGGGGCCAACGTCCTGACTTTC.